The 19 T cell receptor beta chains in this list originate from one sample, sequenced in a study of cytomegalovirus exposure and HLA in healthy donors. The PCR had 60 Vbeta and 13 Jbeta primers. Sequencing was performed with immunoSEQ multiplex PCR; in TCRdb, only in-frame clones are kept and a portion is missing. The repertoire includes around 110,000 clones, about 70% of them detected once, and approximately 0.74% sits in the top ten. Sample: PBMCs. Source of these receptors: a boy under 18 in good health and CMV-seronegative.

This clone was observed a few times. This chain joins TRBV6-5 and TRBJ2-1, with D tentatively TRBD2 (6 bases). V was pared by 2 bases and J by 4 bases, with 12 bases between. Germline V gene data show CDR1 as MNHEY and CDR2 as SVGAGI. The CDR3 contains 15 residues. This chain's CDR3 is CASSYKGRGYNEQFF. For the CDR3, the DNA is TGTGCCAGCAGTTACAAGGGCCGGGGGTACAATGAGCAGTTCTTC.

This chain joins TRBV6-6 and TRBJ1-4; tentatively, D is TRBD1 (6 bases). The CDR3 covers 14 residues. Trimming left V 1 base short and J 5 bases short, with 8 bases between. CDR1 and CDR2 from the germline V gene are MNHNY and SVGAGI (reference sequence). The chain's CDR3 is CASSYWTENEKLFF. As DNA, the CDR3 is TGTGCCAGCAGTTACTGGACAGAAAATGAAAAACTGTTTTTT.

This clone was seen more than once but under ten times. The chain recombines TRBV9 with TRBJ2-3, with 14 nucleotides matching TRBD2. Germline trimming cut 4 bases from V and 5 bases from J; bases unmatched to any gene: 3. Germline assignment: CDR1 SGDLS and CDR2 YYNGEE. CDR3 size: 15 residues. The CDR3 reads CASSIGTSGGDTQYF. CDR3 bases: TGTGCCAGCAGCATCGGGACTAGCGGGGGAGATACGCAGTATTTT. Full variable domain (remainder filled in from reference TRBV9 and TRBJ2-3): DSGVTQTPKHLITATGQRVTLRCSPRSGDLSVYWYQQSLDQGLQFLIQYYNGEERAKGNILERFSAQQFPDLHSELNLSSLELGDSALYFCASSIGTSGGDTQYFGPGTRLTVL.

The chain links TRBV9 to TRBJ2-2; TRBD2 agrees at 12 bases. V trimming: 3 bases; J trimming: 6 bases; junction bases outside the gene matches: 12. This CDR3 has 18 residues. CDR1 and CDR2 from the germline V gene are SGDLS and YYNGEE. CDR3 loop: CASSALGTSGLDAGELFF. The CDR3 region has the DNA TGTGCCAGCAGCGCCCTCGGGACTAGCGGGTTGGACGCCGGGGAGCTGTTTTTT.

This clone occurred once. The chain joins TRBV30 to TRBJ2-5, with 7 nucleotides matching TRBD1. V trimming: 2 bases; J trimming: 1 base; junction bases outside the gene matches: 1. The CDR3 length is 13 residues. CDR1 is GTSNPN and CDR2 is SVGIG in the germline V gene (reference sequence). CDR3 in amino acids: CAWSRGPQETQYF. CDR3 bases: TGTGCCTGGAGTAGGGGGCCCCAAGAGACCCAGTACTTC.

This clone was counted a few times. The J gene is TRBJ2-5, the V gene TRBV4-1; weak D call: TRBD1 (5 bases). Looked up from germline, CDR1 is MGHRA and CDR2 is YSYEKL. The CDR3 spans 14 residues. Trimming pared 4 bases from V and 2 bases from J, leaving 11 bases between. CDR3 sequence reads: CASSPTRAQETQYF. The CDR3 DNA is TGCGCCAGCAGCCCAACCAGGGCACAAGAGACCCAGTACTTC.

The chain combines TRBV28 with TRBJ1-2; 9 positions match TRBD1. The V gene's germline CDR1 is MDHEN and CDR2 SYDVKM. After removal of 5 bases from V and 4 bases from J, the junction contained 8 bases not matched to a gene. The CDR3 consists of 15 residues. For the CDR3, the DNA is TGTGCCAGCAGTCCCGTCGACAGGGGGGTCTATGGCTACACCTTC. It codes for CASSPVDRGVYGYTF.

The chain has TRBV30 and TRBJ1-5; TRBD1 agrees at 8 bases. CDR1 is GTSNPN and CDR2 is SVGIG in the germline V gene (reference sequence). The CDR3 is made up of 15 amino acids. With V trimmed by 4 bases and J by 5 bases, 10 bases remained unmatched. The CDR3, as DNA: TGTGCCTGGACTGCTTCAGGACAGGGCTATCAGCCCCAGCATTTT. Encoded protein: CAWTASGQGYQPQHF.

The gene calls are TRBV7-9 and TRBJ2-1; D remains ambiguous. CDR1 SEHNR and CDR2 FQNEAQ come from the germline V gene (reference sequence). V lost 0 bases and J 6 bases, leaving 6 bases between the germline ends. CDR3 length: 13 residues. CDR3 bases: TGTGCCAGCAGCTTAGCGGGCGTCAATGAGCAGTTCTTC. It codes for CASSLAGVNEQFF. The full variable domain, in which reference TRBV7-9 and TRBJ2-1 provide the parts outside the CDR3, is DTGVSQNPRHKITKRGQNVTFRCDPISEHNRLYWYRQTLGQGPEFLTYFQNEAQLEKSRLLSDRFSAERPKGSFSTLEIQRTEQGDSAMYLCASSLAGVNEQFFGPGTRLTVL.

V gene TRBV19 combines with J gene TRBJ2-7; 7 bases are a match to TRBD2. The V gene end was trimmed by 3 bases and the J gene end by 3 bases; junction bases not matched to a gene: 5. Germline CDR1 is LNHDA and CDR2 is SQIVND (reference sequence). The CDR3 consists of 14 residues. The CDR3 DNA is TGTGCCAGTAGTATGGGGGAGGGGTTCTACGAGCAGTACTTC. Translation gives CASSMGEGFYEQYF.

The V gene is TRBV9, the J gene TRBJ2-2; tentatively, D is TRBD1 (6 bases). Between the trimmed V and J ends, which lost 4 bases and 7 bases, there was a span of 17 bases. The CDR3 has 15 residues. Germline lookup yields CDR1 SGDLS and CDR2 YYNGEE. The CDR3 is CASSRQGNGGGELFF. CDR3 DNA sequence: TGTGCCAGCAGCAGGCAGGGGAATGGGGGCGGGGAGCTGTTTTTT.

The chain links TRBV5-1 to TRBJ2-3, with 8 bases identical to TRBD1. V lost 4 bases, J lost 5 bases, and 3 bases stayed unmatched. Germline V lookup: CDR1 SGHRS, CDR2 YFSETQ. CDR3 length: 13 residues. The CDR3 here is CASSATGGDTQYF. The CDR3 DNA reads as TGCGCCAGCAGCGCAACAGGGGGAGATACGCAGTATTTT.

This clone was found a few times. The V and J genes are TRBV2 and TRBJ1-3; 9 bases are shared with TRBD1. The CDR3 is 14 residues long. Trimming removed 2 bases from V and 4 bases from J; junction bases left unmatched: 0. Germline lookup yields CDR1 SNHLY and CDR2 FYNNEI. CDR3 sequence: CASSETGGGNTIYF. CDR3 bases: TGTGCCAGCAGTGAAACAGGGGGCGGAAACACCATATATTTT.

The CDR3 protein is CASRSTGRSLLEAFF. The CDR3 nucleotides are TGTGCCAGCAGGTCGACAGGGAGATCCCTCCTTGAAGCTTTCTTT. This chain links TRBV6-5 with TRBJ1-1; 7 bases map to TRBD1. J lost 7 bases, V lost 6 bases, and 14 bases had no gene match. Germline V gene sequence: CDR1 MNHEY, CDR2 SVGAGI. This CDR3 contains 15 residues.

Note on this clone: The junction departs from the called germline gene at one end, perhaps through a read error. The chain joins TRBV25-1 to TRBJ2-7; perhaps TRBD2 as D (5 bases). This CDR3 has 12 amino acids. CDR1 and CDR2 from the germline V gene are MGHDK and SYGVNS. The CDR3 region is CASMGSLYELYF. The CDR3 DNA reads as TGTGCCAGCATGGGGAGCCTCTACGAGCTGTACTTC.

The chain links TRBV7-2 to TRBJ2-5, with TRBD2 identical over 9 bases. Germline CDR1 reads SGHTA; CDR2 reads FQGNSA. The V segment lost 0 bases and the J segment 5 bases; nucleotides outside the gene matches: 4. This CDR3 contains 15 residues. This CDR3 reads CASSLAGGGVETQYF. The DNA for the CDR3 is TGTGCCAGCAGCTTAGCCGGCGGGGGGGTGGAGACCCAGTACTTC. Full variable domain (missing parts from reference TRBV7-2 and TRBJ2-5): GAGVSQSPSNKVTEKGKDVELRCDPISGHTALYWYRQSLGQGLEFLIYFQGNSAPDKSGLPSDRFSAERTGGSVSTLTIQRTQQEDSAVYLCASSLAGGGVETQYFGPGTRLLVL.

CDR3 region: CASSLGRLTNQPQHF. In DNA, the CDR3 is TGTGCCAGCAGCTTGGGACGACTGACCAATCAGCCCCAGCATTTT. The V call is TRBV5-6, the J call TRBJ1-5; no clear D. V was cut by 0 bases and J by 3 bases, with 10 bases left in between. Per the germline V gene, CDR1 is SGHDT and CDR2 is YYEEEE. CDR3 size: 15 residues.

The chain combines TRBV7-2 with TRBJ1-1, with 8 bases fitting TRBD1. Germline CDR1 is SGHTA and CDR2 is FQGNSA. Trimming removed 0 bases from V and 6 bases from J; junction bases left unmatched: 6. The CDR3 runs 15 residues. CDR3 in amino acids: CASSLASGGLSEAFF. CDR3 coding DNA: TGTGCCAGCAGCTTAGCGTCAGGGGGCCTATCTGAAGCTTTCTTT.

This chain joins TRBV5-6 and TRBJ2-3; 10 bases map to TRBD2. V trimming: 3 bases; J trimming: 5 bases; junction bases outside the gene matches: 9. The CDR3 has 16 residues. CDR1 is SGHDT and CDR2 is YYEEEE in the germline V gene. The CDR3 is CASSWGLAGVGDTQYF. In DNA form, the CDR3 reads TGTGCCAGCAGCTGGGGGCTAGCGGGAGTTGGAGATACGCAGTATTTT.